The 14 T cell receptor beta chains reported below all come from one sample, sequenced in a study of Ad26.COV2.S vaccination and SARS-CoV-2 variants. The treatment denotes: roughly 20 received Ad26.COV2.S at low or high dose, single or two shots; about 5 received placebo; per-sample allocation not given. Sampling took place 63 days after the first vaccine or placebo injection. This table comes from immunoSEQ multiplex PCR, and its TCRdb copy is limited to in-frame clones, with some not included. Here the sample spans around 350,000 clones, 85% being singletons. The sequencing used peripheral blood, collected in a trial of Ad26.COV2.S vaccine versus placebo. Source of these receptors: a person aged 18-65 years who received the Ad26.COV2.S COVID-19 vaccine or a placebo.

The rearrangement uses TRBV30 and TRBJ2-2; the D is unclear. Trimming pared 3 bases from V and 6 bases from J, leaving 14 bases between. Germline CDR1 GTSNPN, CDR2 SVGIG (reference sequence). The CDR3 has 14 residues. The CDR3 loop reads CAWRISKGPGELFF. The CDR3 DNA is TGTGCCTGGAGAATTTCCAAAGGACCCGGGGAGCTGTTTTTT. Full variable domain (remainder filled in from reference TRBV30 and TRBJ2-2): SQTIHQWPATLVQPVGSPLSLECTVEGTSNPNLYWYRQAAGRGLQLLFYSVGIGQISSEVPQNLSASRPQDRQFILSSKKLLLSDSGFYLCAWRISKGPGELFFGEGSRLTVL.

DNA of the CDR3: TGTGCCAGCAGTTATAGGAGACAGGGTCCGTCGACGAACACCGGGGAGCTGTTTTTT. It encodes CASSYRRQGPSTNTGELFF. The chain recombines TRBV6-2 or TRBV6-3 with TRBJ2-2, with 7 bases matching TRBD1. Germline V lookup: CDR1 MNHEY, CDR2 SVGEGT. After removal of 3 bases from V and 0 bases from J, the junction contained 13 bases not matched to a gene. The CDR3 extends over 19 amino acids.

The rearrangement joins TRBV12-3 or TRBV12-4 to TRBJ1-1; D ambiguous. The CDR3 has 12 amino acids. Trimming stripped 1 base from V and 5 bases from J, with 5 bases between. The CDR3 region has the DNA TGTGCCAGCAGTTTAGTGGGGACTGAAGCTTTCTTT. Its protein product is CASSLVGTEAFF.

The V and J genes are TRBV10-1 and TRBJ2-3, with no clear D. V was shortened by 2 bases and J by 4 bases, with 10 bases between the two germline ends. This CDR3 has 14 amino acids. Germline loops: CDR1 WNHNN, CDR2 SYGVQD (reference sequence). CDR3 loop: CASSEIGLSDTQYF. DNA of the CDR3: TGCGCCAGCAGTGAGATCGGGCTTTCAGATACGCAGTATTTT.

The gene calls are TRBV5-1 and TRBJ2-1; D ambiguous. Germline-derived CDR1 and CDR2 are SGHRS and YFSETQ. Trimming removed 0 bases from V and 5 bases from J, with 6 bases in between. This CDR3 is built from 13 residues. The CDR3 DNA reads TGCGCCAGCAGCTTGGGTACTCACAATGAGCAGTTCTTC. It specifies CASSLGTHNEQFF.

The chain combines TRBV6-1 with TRBJ2-1; no definite D call. Germline loops: CDR1 MNHNS, CDR2 SASEGT. V was cut by 1 base and J by 6 bases, with 10 bases left in between. This CDR3 is 14 amino acids long. This chain's CDR3 is CASSEGSLGNEQFF. In DNA form, the CDR3 reads TGTGCCAGCAGTGAAGGGTCCCTGGGCAATGAGCAGTTCTTC.

The chain uses TRBV5-5 and TRBJ1-5; no firm D call. V was cut by 3 bases and J by 5 bases, with 9 bases left in between. Germline V gene sequence: CDR1 SGHKS, CDR2 YYEKEE (reference sequence). This CDR3 contains 13 residues. CDR3 sequence reads: CASSSDPHQPQHF. In DNA form, the CDR3 reads TGTGCCAGCAGCTCCGACCCCCATCAGCCCCAGCATTTT. The entire variable domain, with the rest obtained from reference TRBV5-5 and TRBJ1-5, is as follows: DAGVTQSPTHLIKTRGQQVTLRCSPISGHKSVSWYQQVLGQGPQFIFQYYEKEERGRGNFPDRFSARQFPNYSSELNVNALLLGDSALYLCASSSDPHQPQHFGDGTRLSIL.

V usage is TRBV7-9 and J usage is TRBJ2-7, with 7 bases fitting TRBD1. Trimming removed 5 bases from V and 2 bases from J; junction bases left unmatched: 6. Per germline, CDR1 SEHNR and CDR2 FQNEAQ (reference sequence). The CDR3 runs to 14 residues. CDR3 amino acids: CASSTGTVAYEQYF. The CDR3 region has the DNA TGTGCCAGCAGCACCGGGACAGTGGCCTACGAGCAGTACTTC.

The J gene is TRBJ2-7, the V gene TRBV7-9; D not certain. The CDR3 sequence is 12 residues long. The V end lost 5 bases, the J end lost 2 bases, and 7 bases lay between the germline ends. Germline loops: CDR1 SEHNR, CDR2 FQNEAQ (reference sequence). The CDR3 protein is CASSRTTYEQYF. The CDR3 DNA follows: TGTGCCAGCAGCCGGACCACCTACGAGCAGTACTTC.

The chain couples TRBV5-5 to TRBJ2-3, with D perhaps TRBD2 (5 bases). The germline V gene encodes CDR1 SGHKS and CDR2 YYEKEE (reference sequence). V gave up 2 bases and J gave up 0 bases, with 7 bases separating them. The CDR3 sequence is 14 residues long. Here the CDR3 DNA reads TGTGCCAGCAGCTTCTGGGAGAGCACAGATACGCAGTATTTT. This translates into CASSFWESTDTQYF.

V and J are TRBV6-2 or TRBV6-3 and TRBJ2-5; 8 nucleotides agree with TRBD2. After removal of 0 bases from V and 5 bases from J, the junction contained 5 bases not matched to a gene. CDR3 length: 15 residues. Per germline, CDR1 MNHEY and CDR2 SVGEGT. The CDR3 nucleotides read TGTGCCAGCAGTTACTCTCTCGGGGGGGGCGAGACCCAGTACTTC. This sequence encodes CASSYSLGGGETQYF.

The V and J genes are TRBV30 and TRBJ1-1; D call uncertain. CDR1 is GTSNPN, CDR2 SVGIG, per germline (reference sequence). The CDR3 sequence is 13 residues long. V lost 2 bases and J 10 bases, leaving 17 bases between the germline ends. CDR3 DNA sequence: TGTGCCTGGAGTATTACGTGGGAGATTAGAGCTTTCTTT. This codes for CAWSITWEIRAFF.

V and J are TRBV5-1 and TRBJ2-5; 9 nucleotides agree with TRBD2. After removal of 0 bases from V and 4 bases from J, the junction contained 10 bases not matched to a gene. The CDR3 covers 17 residues. CDR1 is SGHRS and CDR2 is YFSETQ in the germline V gene. CDR3 amino acids: CASSLAPLAGNIETQYF. The DNA of the CDR3 is TGCGCCAGCAGCTTGGCTCCTCTAGCGGGAAACATAGAGACCCAGTACTTC. The full variable domain, in which reference TRBV5-1 and TRBJ2-5 provide the parts outside the CDR3, is KAGVTQTPRYLIKTRGQQVTLSCSPISGHRSVSWYQQTPGQGLQFLFEYFSETQRNKGNFPGRFSGRQFSNSRSEMNVSTLELGDSALYLCASSLAPLAGNIETQYFGPGTRLLVL.

The V and J genes are TRBV4-1 and TRBJ2-7; D remains unclear. Germline CDR1 MGHRA, CDR2 YSYEKL. This CDR3 region has 16 residues. V dropped 1 base and J dropped 1 base, with 14 bases sitting between them. CDR3 nucleotide sequence: TGCGCCAGCAGCCAAGCCGGAAATAGCCGATCCTACGAGCAGTACTTC. It specifies CASSQAGNSRSYEQYF.